One T cell receptor (gamma chain) is described in this entry. The data were obtained in a study of gamma delta lymphoproliferative disorders and STAT genes. Background on the study: The EuroClonality-NGS protocol was used to prepare delta libraries.

TCRdb applied CATT to the multiplex PCR reads for clone calling. The top ten hold roughly 90% of the sample, which has hundreds of gamma-chain clones, about 15% seen once. PBMCs from patients and controls supplied the genomic DNA for sequencing. Patients who were sequenced were a median approximately 60 years old. Germline V gene sequence: CDR1 EGSNGY, CDR2 YDSYNSKV. V lost 0 bases to trimming and J lost 11 bases; unmatched junction nucleotides: 10. The CDR3 spans 13 residues. The clonotype comes from a human donor with gamma-delta T-cell large granular lymphocyte leukemia. The specimen was blood. The gene calls are TRGV2 and TRGJ1 or TRGJ2. In the absence of a J gene in TCRdb, the DNA was matched to germline to assign it here. CDR3 amino acids: CATWDGPNLQKLF. DNA for the CDR3: TGTGCCACCTGGGACGGGCCGAATCTCCAGAAACTCTTT.